This paragraph reports one T cell receptor (beta chain). The table lists this clone with a few counts. Its antigen target is currently unknown. Base-call qualities are not available, and no considerably larger clone is one nucleotide away. The immunoSEQ Assay, a bias-controlled multiplex PCR, was used to amplify TCRbeta CDR3 regions from genomic DNA. The paper's processing steps were these. The number of nucleated cells in each sample was estimated by amplification of reference gene primers within the assay. To quantify the absolute abundance of each unique TCRbeta CDR3 rearrangement, sequence reads were collapsed and filtered. For each sample, productive Simpson clonality was calculated as the square root of Simpson's diversity index over productive rearrangements. TCRdb carries this immuneACCESS record with in-frame sequences only. Its versions omit some clonotypes, under half of them owing to an unresolved V gene in the studies checked, with the rest unexplained. V, J and clone size reflect that table, while D and trimming were determined from the DNA. The sample contains 300,000 to 500,000 clones, around 87% of them found a single time. Together, the top ten hold 0.9% to 1% of the sample.

The entry originates in a study of blood T cell repertoires in COVID-19 (dated by TCRdb to 2020 to 2021). At the level of the whole study: Samples covering the acute and convalescent phases of COVID-19 were provided by collaborators in the United States, Italy and Spain. The material from the prospective study consisted of cDNA or gDNA derived from T cells, B-cell-depleted T cells, or PBMCs. Subjects who had been exposed to COVID-19, were actively infected with it, or had recovered from it provided the deeply sampled blood TCRbeta repertoires that made up the dataset. The repertoires were released in a freely available public database intended as a resource for research on the immune response to SARS-CoV-2. Samples were obtained from the ongoing ImmuneRACE study (first 160 participants) and from 1,000 to 1,500 subjects provided by 6 global collaborators. Nearly every sample came with metadata listing a de-identified subject ID, COVID-19 status, age in years and sex. Where available, HLA class I and class II types were taken from metadata supplied by the sample provider and were not determined by assay-based typing.

As encoded in the germline V gene, CDR1 is SGHAT while CDR2 is FQNNGV. From cysteine to phenylalanine, the CDR3 is 16 amino acids long. Just the 48-base CDR3 DNA is kept, in frame starting at base 1. V is pruned by 6 bases and J by 8 bases, leaving 13 bases of the junction without a gene match. The full study reports these points: Clinical and demographic metadata were provided uncurated, with the amount varying by source and participant.

In the prospective study, participants were about 18 to 95 years old, resided in about two dozen geographic areas of the United States, and were enrolled through a virtual design. To assign participants to cohorts, the prospective study relied on clinical history that participants themselves reported in a screening survey and a study questionnaire. Mobile phlebotomists in the prospective study collected whole blood, serum and a nasopharyngeal or oropharyngeal swab from every participant. Participants in the prospective study had the option to provide additional blood draws and questionnaires over a roughly 2-month period. Prospective study blood samples were shipped either frozen or at room temperature before DNA extraction.

The V and J genes are TRBV11-2 and TRBJ1-4; 9 of the junction bases match TRBD1. The TCR comes from a woman under 40 with acute COVID-19. Source material: PBMCs or T cells enriched from blood (not recorded which). The CDR3: CASSRSWGQGGEKLFF. The sequence in DNA is TGTGCCAGCAGTCGAAGTTGGGGACAGGGTGGCGAAAAACTGTTTTTT.